This TCR beta chain was sequenced during a study of T-cell memory formation after mild COVID-19. TCRdb used MiXCR to reprocess the 5' RACE reads, holding one entry per CDR3 protein. This table has roughly 370,000 distinct CDR3 sequences, about 16% appearing once. The CDR3 covers 13 residues. After removal of 3 bases from V and 6 bases from J, the junction contained 1 base not matched to a gene. Per germline, CDR1 MDHEN and CDR2 SYDVKM. The chain is built from TRBV28 and TRBJ1-5, with 8 bases fitting TRBD1. Sequenced input: PBMCs or a T cell subset sorted from them (not recorded which). The receptor was isolated from a man between 18 and 35 years old who had mild COVID-19 (a few samples of this study predate the infection). Cell type and time point are not known. CDR3 loop: CASSLTGVQPQHF. The CDR3 DNA follows: TGTGCCAGCAGTTTGACAGGGGTTCAGCCCCAGCATTTT.